This T cell receptor (beta chain) came from a study of human T cells and chemical hapten exposure. The overall study: Alopecia areata, totalis or universalis affected patients who were mostly female.

This clonotype was seen many times. Its antigen is not known. Time point given: pre-sensitization, week 0. The treatment here: therapeutic diphenylcyclopropenone sensitization with weekly scalp DPC. Blood was drawn before each patch test was applied. The study's findings and limits: Sensitizing to DPC left TCRs with a frequency above 1 in 1000 unaltered. PT1 expanded TCR numbers tracked positively with patch test score.

Using its own MiXCR run on the RACE reads, TCRdb lists one record per CDR3 protein. This sample yields about 98,000 distinct CDR3 sequences, of which roughly a tenth are seen a single time; approximately 3.1% belongs to the top ten. The receptor was derived from a woman aged 55-70 years with alopecia areata. Some clones in this sample may be carry-over from other donors' samples. The sample was whole blood, taken in connection with sensitization to the hapten diphenylcyclopropenone (DPC).

This CDR3 reads CSVRTDDYEQYF. CDR3 bases: TGCAGTGTCCGGACCGACGATTACGAGCAGTACTTC. The chain employs TRBV29-1 and TRBJ2-7; no clear D. Per germline, CDR1 SQVTM and CDR2 ANQGSEA. This CDR3 contains 12 residues.